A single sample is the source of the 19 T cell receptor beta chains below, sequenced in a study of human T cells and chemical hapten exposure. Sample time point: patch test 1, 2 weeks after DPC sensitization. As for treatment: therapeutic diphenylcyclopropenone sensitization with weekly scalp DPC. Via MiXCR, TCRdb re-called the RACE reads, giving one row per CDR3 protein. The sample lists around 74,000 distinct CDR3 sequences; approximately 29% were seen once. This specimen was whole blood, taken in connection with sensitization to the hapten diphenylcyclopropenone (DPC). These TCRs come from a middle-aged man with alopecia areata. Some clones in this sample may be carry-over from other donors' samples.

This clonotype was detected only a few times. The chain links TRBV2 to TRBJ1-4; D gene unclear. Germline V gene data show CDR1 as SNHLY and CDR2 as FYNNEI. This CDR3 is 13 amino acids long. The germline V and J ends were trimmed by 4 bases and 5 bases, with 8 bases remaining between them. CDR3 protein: CASSVVRNEKLFF. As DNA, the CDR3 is TGTGCCAGCAGTGTCGTTAGGAATGAAAAACTGTTTTTT.

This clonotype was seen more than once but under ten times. Here the CDR3 DNA reads TGTGCCAGCAGTTCTGTCGGACAGGGCGACTATGGCTACACCTTC. It yields the protein CASSSVGQGDYGYTF. This rearrangement joins TRBV28 to TRBJ1-2, with 8 positions matching TRBD1. The CDR3 loop spans 15 amino acids. Germline CDR1 and CDR2: MDHEN and SYDVKM. With V trimmed by 4 bases and J by 3 bases, 7 bases remained unmatched.

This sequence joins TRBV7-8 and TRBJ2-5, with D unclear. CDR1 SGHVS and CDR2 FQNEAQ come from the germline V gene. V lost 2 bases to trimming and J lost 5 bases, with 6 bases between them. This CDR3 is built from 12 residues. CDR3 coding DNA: TGTGCCAGCAGCTTATCTTGGGAGACCCAGTACTTC. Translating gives CASSLSWETQYF. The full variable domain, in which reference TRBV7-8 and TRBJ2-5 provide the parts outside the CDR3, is GAGVSQSPRYKVAKRGQDVALRCDPISGHVSLFWYQQALGQGPEFLTYFQNEAQLDKSGLPSDRFFAERPEGSVSTLKIQRTQQEDSAVYLCASSLSWETQYFGPGTRLLVL.

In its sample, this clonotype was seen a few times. As DNA, the CDR3 is TGTGCCAGCAGTGAAAGAATAGCGGGAGGCCACGGTGAGCAGTTCTTC. Encoded protein: CASSERIAGGHGEQFF. The J gene is TRBJ2-1, the V gene TRBV6-1, with TRBD2 identical over 10 bases. Germline CDR1 and CDR2: MNHNS and SASEGT. This CDR3 is 16 amino acids long. J lost 9 bases, V lost 2 bases, and 10 bases had no gene match.

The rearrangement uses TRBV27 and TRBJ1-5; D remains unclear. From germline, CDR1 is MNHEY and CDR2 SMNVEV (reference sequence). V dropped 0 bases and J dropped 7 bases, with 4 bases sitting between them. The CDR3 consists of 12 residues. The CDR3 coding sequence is TGTGCCAGCAGTTTATCGAGGCAGCCCCAGCATTTT. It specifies CASSLSRQPQHF.

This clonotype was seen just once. The CDR3 bases are TGTGCCAGCAGTAAGGCGGGAGGGCGAGCCAAAAACATTCAGTACTTC. This codes for CASSKAGGRAKNIQYF. The chain links TRBV12-3 or TRBV12-4 to TRBJ2-4; TRBD2 aligns across 9 bases. The CDR3 spans 16 residues. Losses at the gene ends were 5 bases for V and 0 bases for J; bases not matched to a gene: 5.

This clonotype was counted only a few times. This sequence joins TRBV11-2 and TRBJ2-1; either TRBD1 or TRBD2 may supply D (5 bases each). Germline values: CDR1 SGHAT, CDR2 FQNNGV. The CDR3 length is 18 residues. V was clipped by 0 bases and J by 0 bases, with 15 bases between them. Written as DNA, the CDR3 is TGTGCCAGCAGCTTAGATCGGGGCGGCGGCTTCTCCTACAATGAGCAGTTCTTC. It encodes CASSLDRGGGFSYNEQFF.

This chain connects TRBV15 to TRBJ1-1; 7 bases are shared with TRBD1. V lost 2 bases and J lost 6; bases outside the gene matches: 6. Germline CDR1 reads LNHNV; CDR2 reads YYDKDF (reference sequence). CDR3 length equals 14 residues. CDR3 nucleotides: TGTGCCACCAGCAGAAGGTCAGGGGGAGCTGAAGCTTTCTTT. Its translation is CATSRRSGGAEAFF.

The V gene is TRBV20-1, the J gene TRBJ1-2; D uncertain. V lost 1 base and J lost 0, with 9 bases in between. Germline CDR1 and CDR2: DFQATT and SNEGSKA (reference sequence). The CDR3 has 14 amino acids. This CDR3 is CSARVISSNYGYTF. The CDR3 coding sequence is TGCAGTGCTAGAGTAATAAGTTCTAACTATGGCTACACCTTC.

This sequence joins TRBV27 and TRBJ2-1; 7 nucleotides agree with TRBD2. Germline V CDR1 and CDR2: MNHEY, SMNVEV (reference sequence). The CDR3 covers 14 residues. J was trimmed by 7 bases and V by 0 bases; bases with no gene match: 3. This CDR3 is CASSLSGGWNEQFF. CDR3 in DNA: TGTGCCAGCAGTTTATCGGGAGGGTGGAATGAGCAGTTCTTC.

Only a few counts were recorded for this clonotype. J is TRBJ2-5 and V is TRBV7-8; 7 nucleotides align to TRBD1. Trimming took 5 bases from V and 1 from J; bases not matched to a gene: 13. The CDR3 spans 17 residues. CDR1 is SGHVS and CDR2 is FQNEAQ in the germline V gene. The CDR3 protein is CASSARTGRRSQETQYF. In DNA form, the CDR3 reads TGTGCCAGCAGCGCCAGGACAGGACGCAGAAGCCAAGAGACCCAGTACTTC.

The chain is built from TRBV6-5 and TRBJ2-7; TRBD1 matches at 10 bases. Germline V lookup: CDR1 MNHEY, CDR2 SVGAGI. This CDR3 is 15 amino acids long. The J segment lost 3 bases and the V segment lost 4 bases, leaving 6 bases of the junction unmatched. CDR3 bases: TGTGCCAGCAGTTCCTGGACAGGGGGGAACTACGAGCAGTACTTC. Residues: CASSSWTGGNYEQYF.

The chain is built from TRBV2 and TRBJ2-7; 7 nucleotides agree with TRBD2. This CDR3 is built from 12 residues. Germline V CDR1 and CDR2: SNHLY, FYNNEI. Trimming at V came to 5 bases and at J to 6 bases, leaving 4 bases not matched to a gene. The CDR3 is CASSRLAGEQYF. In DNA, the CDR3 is TGTGCCAGCAGTAGACTAGCCGGCGAGCAGTACTTC.

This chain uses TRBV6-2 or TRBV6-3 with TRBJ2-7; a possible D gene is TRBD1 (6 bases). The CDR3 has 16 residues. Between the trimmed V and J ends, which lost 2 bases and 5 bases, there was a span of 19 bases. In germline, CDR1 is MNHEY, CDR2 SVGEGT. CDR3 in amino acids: CASSYGQGKRRDEQYF. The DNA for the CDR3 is TGTGCCAGCAGTTACGGGCAGGGGAAACGTCGGGACGAGCAGTACTTC.

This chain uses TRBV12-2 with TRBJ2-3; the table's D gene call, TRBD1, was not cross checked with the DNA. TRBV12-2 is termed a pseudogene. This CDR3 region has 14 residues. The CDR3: CASRLEGARDTQYF. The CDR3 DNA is TGTGCAAGTCGCTTAGAGGGGGCCAGAGATACGCAGTATTTT.

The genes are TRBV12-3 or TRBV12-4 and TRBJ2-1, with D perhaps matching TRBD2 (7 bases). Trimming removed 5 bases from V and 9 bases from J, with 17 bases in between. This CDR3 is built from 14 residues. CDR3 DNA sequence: TGTGCCAGCAGTCTAAAGGGGGGGTTCGGTGAGCAGTTCTTC. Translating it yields CASSLKGGFGEQFF.

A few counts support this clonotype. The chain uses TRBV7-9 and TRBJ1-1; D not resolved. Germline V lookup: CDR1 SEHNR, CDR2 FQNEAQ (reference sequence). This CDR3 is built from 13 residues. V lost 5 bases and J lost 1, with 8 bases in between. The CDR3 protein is CASSGTWNTEAFF. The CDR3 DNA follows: TGTGCCAGCAGCGGTACTTGGAACACTGAAGCTTTCTTT.

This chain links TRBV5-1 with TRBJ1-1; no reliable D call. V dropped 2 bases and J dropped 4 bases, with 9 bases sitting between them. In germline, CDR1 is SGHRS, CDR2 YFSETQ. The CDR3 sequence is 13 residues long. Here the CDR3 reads CASSLLDGTEAFF. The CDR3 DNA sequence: TGCGCCAGCAGCTTACTGGATGGCACTGAAGCTTTCTTT.

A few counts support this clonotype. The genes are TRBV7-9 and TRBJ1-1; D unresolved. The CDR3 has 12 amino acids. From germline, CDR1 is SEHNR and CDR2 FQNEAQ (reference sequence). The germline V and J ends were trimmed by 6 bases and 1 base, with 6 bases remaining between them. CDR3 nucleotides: TGTGCCAGCAGAGGGCCGAACACTGAAGCTTTCTTT. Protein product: CASRGPNTEAFF.